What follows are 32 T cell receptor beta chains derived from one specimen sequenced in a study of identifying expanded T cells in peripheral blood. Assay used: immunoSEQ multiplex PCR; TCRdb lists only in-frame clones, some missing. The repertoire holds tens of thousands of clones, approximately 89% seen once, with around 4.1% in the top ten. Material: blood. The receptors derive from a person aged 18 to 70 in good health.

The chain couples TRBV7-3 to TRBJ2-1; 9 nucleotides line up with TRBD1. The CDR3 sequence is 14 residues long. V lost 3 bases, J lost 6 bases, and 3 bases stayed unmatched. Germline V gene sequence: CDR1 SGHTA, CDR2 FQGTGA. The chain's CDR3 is CASSLGTGPNEQFF. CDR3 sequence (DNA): TGTGCCAGCAGCTTGGGGACAGGGCCCAATGAGCAGTTCTTC.

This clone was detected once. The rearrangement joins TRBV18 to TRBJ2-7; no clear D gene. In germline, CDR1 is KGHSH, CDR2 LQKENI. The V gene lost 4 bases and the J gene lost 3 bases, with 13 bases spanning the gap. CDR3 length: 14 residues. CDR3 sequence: CASSLLRASYEQYF. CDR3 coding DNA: TGTGCCAGCTCACTTCTACGGGCCAGCTACGAGCAGTACTTC.

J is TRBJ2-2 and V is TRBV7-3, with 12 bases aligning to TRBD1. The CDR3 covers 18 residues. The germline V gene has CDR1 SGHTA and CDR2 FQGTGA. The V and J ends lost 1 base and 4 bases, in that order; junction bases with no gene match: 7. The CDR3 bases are TGTGCCAGCAGCTTAAGGCCGGGACAGGGGGCGGGCACCGGGGAGCTGTTTTTT. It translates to CASSLRPGQGAGTGELFF.

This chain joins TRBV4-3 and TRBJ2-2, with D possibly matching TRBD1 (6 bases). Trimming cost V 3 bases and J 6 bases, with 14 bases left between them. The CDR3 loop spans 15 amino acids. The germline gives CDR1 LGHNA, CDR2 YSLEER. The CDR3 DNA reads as TGCGCCAGCAGCCACCTACTACAGGGACCCGGGGAGCTGTTTTTT. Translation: CASSHLLQGPGELFF.

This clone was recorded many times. This chain's CDR3 is CASSDSRTGELFF. In nucleotides, the CDR3 is TGTGCCAGCAGTGATTCAAGGACCGGGGAGCTGTTTTTT. This chain connects TRBV6-4 to TRBJ2-2, with unresolved D. Germline assignment: CDR1 MRHNA and CDR2 SNTAGT. The ends were cut back, 3 bases at V and 5 bases at J, with 7 bases in the middle. This CDR3 contains 13 residues.

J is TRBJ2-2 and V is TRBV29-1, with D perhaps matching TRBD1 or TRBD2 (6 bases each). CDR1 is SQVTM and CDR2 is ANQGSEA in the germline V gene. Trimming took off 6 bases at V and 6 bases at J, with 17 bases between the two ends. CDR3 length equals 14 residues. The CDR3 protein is CSVRYRGEAGELFF. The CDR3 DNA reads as TGCAGCGTGAGATATAGGGGGGAGGCCGGGGAGCTGTTTTTT.

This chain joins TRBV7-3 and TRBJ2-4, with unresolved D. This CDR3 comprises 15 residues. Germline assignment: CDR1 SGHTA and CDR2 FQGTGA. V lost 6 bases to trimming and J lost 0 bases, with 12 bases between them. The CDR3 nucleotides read TGTGCCAGCAGTCCCAGTGCCGTAGCCAAAAACATTCAGTACTTC. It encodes CASSPSAVAKNIQYF.

The CDR3 is CSVAADYEQYF. The CDR3 coding sequence is TGCAGCGTTGCGGCAGATTACGAGCAGTACTTC. The chain couples TRBV29-1 to TRBJ2-7; D call uncertain. The CDR3 has 11 residues. Deletions cut 4 bases from V and 4 bases from J, with 8 bases between. Germline assignment: CDR1 SQVTM and CDR2 ANQGSEA.

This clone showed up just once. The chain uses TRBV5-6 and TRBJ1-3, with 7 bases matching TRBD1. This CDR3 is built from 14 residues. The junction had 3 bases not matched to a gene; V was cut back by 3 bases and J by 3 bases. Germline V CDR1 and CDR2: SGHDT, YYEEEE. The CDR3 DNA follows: TGTGCCAGCAGCTCAACAGGGGATGGAAACACCATATATTTT. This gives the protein CASSSTGDGNTIYF.

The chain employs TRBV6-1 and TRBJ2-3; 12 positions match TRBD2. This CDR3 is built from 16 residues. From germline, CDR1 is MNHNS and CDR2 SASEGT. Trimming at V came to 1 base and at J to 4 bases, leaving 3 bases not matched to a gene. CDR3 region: CASSEGPSGGADTQYF. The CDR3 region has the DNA TGTGCCAGCAGTGAAGGGCCTAGCGGGGGGGCAGATACGCAGTATTTT.

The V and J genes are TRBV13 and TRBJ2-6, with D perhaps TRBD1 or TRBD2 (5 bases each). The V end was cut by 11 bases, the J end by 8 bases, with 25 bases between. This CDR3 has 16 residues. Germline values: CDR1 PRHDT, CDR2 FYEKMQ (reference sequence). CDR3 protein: CAGARGNPPLPNVLTF. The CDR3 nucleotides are TGTGCCGGGGCGAGGGGTAACCCACCACTGCCCAACGTCCTGACTTTC.

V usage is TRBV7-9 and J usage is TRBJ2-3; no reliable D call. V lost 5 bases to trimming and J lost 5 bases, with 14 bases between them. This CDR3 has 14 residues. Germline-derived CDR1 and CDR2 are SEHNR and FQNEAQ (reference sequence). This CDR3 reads CASSQDRPGDTQYF. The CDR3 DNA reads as TGTGCCAGCAGCCAAGACCGCCCCGGAGATACGCAGTATTTT.

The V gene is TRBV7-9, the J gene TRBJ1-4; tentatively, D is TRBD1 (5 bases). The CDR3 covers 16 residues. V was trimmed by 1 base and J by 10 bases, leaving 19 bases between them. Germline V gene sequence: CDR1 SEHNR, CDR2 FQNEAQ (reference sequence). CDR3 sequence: CASSLGRGGVGGKLFF. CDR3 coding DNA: TGTGCCAGCAGCTTAGGGAGAGGAGGGGTTGGAGGAAAACTGTTTTTT.

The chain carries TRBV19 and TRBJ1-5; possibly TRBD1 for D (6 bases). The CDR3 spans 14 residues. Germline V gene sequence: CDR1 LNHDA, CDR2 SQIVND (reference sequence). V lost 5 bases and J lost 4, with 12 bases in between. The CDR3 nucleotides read TGTGCCAGTAGTTCAAGTCAGGGGAATCAGCCCCAGCATTTT. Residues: CASSSSQGNQPQHF.

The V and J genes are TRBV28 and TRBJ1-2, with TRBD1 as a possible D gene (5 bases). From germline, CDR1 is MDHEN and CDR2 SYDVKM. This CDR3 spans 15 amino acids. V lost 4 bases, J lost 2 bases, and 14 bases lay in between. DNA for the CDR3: TGTGCCAGCAGTTCCTCGTGGCAGGGAAACTATGGCTACACCTTC. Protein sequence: CASSSSWQGNYGYTF.

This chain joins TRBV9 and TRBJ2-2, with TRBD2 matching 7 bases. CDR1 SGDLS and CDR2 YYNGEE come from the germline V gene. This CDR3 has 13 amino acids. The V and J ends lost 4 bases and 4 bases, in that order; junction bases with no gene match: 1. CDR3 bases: TGTGCCAGCAGCTCGGGGGGCACCGGGGAGCTGTTTTTT. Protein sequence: CASSSGGTGELFF.

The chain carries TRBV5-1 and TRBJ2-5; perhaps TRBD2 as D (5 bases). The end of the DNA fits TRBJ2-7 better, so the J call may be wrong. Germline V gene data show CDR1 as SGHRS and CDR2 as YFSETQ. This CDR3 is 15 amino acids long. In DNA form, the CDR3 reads TGCGCCAGCAGCTTGCATCCGGGAACGTCCTACGAGCAGTACTTC. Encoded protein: CASSLHPGTSYEQYF.

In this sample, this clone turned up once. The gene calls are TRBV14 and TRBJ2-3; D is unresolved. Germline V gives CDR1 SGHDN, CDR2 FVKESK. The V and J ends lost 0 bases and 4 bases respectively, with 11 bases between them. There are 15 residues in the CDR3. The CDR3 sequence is CASSQDLGFPDTQYF. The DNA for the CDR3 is TGTGCCAGCAGCCAAGATTTAGGGTTTCCAGATACGCAGTATTTT.

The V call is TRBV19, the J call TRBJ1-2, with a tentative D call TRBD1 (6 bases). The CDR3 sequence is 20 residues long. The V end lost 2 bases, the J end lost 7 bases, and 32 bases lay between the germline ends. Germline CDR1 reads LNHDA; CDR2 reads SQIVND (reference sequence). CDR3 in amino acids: CASSISPRDKMREGTPGYTF. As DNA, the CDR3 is TGTGCCAGTAGTATAAGCCCCAGGGACAAGATGCGGGAAGGCACACCTGGCTACACCTTC.

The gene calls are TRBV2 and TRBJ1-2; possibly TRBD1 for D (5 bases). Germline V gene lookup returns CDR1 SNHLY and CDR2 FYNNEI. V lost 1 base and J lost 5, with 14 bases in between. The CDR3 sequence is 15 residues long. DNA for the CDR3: TGTGCCAGCAGTGAAGGGGGCGCGTTAGTTTATGGCTACACCTTC. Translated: CASSEGGALVYGYTF. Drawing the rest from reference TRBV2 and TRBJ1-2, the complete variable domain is EPEVTQTPSHQVTQMGQEVILRCVPISNHLYFYWYRQILGQKVEFLVSFYNNEISEKSEIFDDQFSVERPDGSNFTLKIRSTKLEDSAMYFCASSEGGALVYGYTFGSGTRLTVV.

The CDR3 spells CASRDEGPRNTEAFF. Written as DNA, the CDR3 is TGTGCCAGCAGAGACGAGGGACCCAGGAACACTGAAGCTTTCTTT. The genes are TRBV28 and TRBJ1-1; possibly TRBD1 for D (5 bases). The V end was cut by 6 bases, the J end by 1 base, with 15 bases between. The CDR3 extends over 15 amino acids. CDR1 and CDR2 from the germline V gene are MDHEN and SYDVKM.

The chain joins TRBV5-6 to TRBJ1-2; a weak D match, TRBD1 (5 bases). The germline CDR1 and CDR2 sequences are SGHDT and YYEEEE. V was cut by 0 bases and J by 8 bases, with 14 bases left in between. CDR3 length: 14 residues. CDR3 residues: CASSLDLVWGGYTF. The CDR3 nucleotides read TGTGCCAGCAGCTTGGATTTAGTATGGGGCGGCTACACCTTC.

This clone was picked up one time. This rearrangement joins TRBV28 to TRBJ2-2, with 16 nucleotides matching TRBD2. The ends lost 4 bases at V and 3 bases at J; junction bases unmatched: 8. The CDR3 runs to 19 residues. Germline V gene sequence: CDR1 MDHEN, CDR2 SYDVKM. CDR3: CASSSPGLAGGVDTGELFF. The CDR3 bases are TGTGCCAGCAGTTCTCCGGGACTAGCGGGGGGGGTGGACACCGGGGAGCTGTTTTTT.

In DNA, the CDR3 is TGTGCCTGGAGTGTACGGACAGGGCATAAAGAGACCCAGTACTTC. This encodes CAWSVRTGHKETQYF. This chain joins TRBV30 and TRBJ2-5; 8 nucleotides align to TRBD1. The V gene's germline CDR1 is GTSNPN and CDR2 SVGIG (reference sequence). Unmatched junction bases numbered 6, after V lost 0 bases and J lost 3 bases. CDR3 length: 15 residues.

CDR3 sequence: CSVEEGEELFF. CDR3 nucleotide sequence: TGCAGCGTTGAAGAGGGAGAGGAGCTGTTTTTT. The gene calls are TRBV29-1 and TRBJ2-2; tentatively, D is TRBD2 (5 bases). The CDR3 covers 11 residues. V was trimmed by 0 bases and J by 10 bases, leaving 6 bases between them. Per the germline V gene, CDR1 is SQVTM and CDR2 is ANQGSEA.

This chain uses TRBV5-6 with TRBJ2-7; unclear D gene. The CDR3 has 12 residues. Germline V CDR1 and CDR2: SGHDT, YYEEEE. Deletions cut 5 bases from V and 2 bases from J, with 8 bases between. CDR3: CASSILPYEQYF. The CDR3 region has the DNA TGTGCCAGCAGTATACTTCCCTACGAGCAGTACTTC.

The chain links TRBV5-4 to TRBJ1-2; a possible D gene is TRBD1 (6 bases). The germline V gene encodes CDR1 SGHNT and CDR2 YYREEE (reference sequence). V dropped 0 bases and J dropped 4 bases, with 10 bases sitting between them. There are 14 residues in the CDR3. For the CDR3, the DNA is TGTGCCAGCAGCTTGGGGGGGGCTGGCTATGGCTACACCTTC. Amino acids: CASSLGGAGYGYTF.

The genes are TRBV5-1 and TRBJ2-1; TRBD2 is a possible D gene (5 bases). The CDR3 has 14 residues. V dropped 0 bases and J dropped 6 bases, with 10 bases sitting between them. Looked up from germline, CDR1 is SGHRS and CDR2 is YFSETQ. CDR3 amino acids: CASSLARRGNEQFF. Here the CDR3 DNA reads TGCGCCAGCAGCTTGGCCCGCCGGGGCAATGAGCAGTTCTTC.

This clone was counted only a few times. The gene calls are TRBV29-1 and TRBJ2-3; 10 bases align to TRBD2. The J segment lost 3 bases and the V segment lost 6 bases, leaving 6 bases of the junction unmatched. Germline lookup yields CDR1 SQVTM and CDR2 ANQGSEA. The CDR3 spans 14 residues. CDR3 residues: CSVLAGGGTDTQYF. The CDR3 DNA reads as TGCAGCGTCTTAGCGGGAGGCGGAACAGATACGCAGTATTTT.

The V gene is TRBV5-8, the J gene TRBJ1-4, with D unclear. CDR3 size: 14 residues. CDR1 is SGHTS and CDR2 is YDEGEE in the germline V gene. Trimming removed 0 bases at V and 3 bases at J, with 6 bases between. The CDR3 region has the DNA TGTGCCAGCAGCTTGGGCGGCTCTAATGAAAAACTGTTTTTT. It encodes CASSLGGSNEKLFF.

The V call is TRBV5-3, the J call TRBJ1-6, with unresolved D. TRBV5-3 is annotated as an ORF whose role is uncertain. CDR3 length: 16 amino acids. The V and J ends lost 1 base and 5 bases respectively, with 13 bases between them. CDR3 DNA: TGTGCCAGAAGCTTGAGGAAGAGACGGAATAATTCACCCCTCCACTTT. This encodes CARSLRKRRNNSPLHF.

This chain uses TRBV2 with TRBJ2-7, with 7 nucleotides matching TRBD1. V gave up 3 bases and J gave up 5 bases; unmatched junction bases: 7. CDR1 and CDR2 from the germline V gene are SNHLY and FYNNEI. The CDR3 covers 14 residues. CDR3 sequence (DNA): TGTGCCAGCAGTGAGGACAGGTTGAGGAACGAGCAGTACTTC. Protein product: CASSEDRLRNEQYF.